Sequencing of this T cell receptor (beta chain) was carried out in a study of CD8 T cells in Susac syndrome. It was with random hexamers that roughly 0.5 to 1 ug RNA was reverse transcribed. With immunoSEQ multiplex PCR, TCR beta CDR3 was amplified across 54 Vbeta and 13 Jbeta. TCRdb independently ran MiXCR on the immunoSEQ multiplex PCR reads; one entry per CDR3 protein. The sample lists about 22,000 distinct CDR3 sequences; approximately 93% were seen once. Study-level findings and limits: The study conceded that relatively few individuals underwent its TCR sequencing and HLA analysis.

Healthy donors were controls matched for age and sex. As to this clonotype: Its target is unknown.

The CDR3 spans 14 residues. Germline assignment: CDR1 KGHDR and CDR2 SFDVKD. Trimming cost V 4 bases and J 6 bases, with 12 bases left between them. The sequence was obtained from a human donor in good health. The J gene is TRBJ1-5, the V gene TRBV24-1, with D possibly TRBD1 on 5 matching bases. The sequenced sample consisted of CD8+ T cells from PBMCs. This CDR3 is CATSERGDGQPQHF. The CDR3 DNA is TGTGCCACCAGTGAAAGAGGGGATGGTCAGCCCCAGCATTTT.